The rows below give T cell receptor beta chains drawn from one sample of a study of blood T cells in healthy people across ages. Using its own MiXCR run on the 5' RACE reads, TCRdb lists one record per CDR3 protein. The data show around 520,000 distinct CDR3 sequences, 27% seen once. The data were also submitted as part of a second study, on T cells of mothers and their children.

The specimen sequenced was blood. The origin of the receptors is a boy aged 2 to 9 in good health. CDR3s include the opening cysteine and the closing phenylalanine or tryptophan. A D gene is named only where the DNA matches it firmly. Some rows have no size entry. The others give once, few or many, or a class for an expanded clone.

v_gene: TRBV5-1
d_gene: TRBD1
j_gene: TRBJ2-1
len: 13
abundance: few
CDR3nt: TGCGCCAGCAGCGGGACAGGGCACAATGAGCAGTTCTTC
CDR3aa: CASSGTGHNEQFF

v_gene: TRBV6-2/TRBV6-3
d_gene: -
j_gene: TRBJ2-4
len: 14
abundance: few
CDR3nt: TGTGCCAGCACCTTCAATCTAGCCAAAAACATTCAGTACTTC
CDR3aa: CASTFNLAKNIQYF

v_gene: TRBV3-1
d_gene: -
j_gene: TRBJ2-4
len: 14
abundance: -
CDR3nt: TGTGCCAGCAGCTTGGAAGTTCCCAAAAACATTCAGTACTTC
CDR3aa: CASSLEVPKNIQYF

v_gene: TRBV6-6
d_gene: -
j_gene: TRBJ1-3
len: 15
abundance: once
CDR3nt: TGTGCCAGCAGTTCCCTCGCCGACTCTGGAAACACCATATATTTT
CDR3aa: CASSSLADSGNTIYF

v_gene: TRBV30
d_gene: -
j_gene: TRBJ2-7
len: 12
abundance: -
CDR3nt: TGTGCCTGGAGTAAAGGGTCCTACGAGCAGTACTTC
CDR3aa: CAWSKGSYEQYF

v_gene: TRBV7-8
d_gene: -
j_gene: TRBJ1-5
len: 16
abundance: few
CDR3nt: TGTGCCACCACCAGCCTGGCAGTTGATAGCAATCAGCCCCAGCATTTT
CDR3aa: CATTSLAVDSNQPQHF

v_gene: TRBV3-1
d_gene: -
j_gene: TRBJ2-5
len: 15
abundance: few
CDR3nt: TGTGCCAGCAGCCAAGGATTGGGGAGACAAGAGACCCAGTACTTC
CDR3aa: CASSQGLGRQETQYF

v_gene: TRBV3-1
d_gene: TRBD1
j_gene: TRBJ1-1
len: 14
abundance: many
CDR3nt: TGTGCCAGCAGCCAATTCAGGGGGAAGAATGAAGCTTTCTTT
CDR3aa: CASSQFRGKNEAFF

v_gene: TRBV11-2
d_gene: -
j_gene: TRBJ2-2
len: 15
abundance: -
CDR3nt: TGTGCCAGCAGCGGTCCCAGGGGACTCACCGGGGAGCTGTTTTTT
CDR3aa: CASSGPRGLTGELFF

v_gene: TRBV5-1
d_gene: -
j_gene: TRBJ1-5
len: 13
abundance: -
CDR3nt: TGCGCCAGCAGCTTCCAGGAGAATCAGCCCCAGCATTTT
CDR3aa: CASSFQENQPQHF

v_gene: TRBV10-3
d_gene: TRBD2
j_gene: TRBJ2-7
len: 18
abundance: few
CDR3nt: TGTGCCATCAGTGAGTCCGTCGGGGAAGCGGGGGGATCCTACGAGCAGTACTTC
CDR3aa: CAISESVGEAGGSYEQYF

v_gene: TRBV28
d_gene: TRBD1
j_gene: TRBJ2-5
len: 15
abundance: -
CDR3nt: TGTGCCAGCAGTTTAACTGGACAGGACCAAGAGACCCAGTACTTC
CDR3aa: CASSLTGQDQETQYF

v_gene: TRBV2
d_gene: TRBD2
j_gene: TRBJ2-7
len: 14
abundance: -
CDR3nt: TGTGCCAGCACCGGGACTAGCGTATCCTACGAGCAGTACTTC
CDR3aa: CASTGTSVSYEQYF

v_gene: TRBV6-1
d_gene: -
j_gene: TRBJ2-4
len: 12
abundance: -
CDR3nt: TGTGCCAGCAGTGAAGGTCAGGCCGGGAAGTACTTC
CDR3aa: CASSEGQAGKYF

v_gene: TRBV7-2
d_gene: -
j_gene: TRBJ1-1
len: 13
abundance: -
CDR3nt: TGTGCCAGCAGCTTAATTGTTTCCGGAGAAGCTTTCTTT
CDR3aa: CASSLIVSGEAFF

v_gene: TRBV5-1
d_gene: TRBD2
j_gene: TRBJ2-2
len: 15
abundance: few
CDR3nt: TGCGCCAGCAGCTCGACTAGCAGTGACACCGGGGAGCTGTTTTTT
CDR3aa: CASSSTSSDTGELFF

v_gene: TRBV4-1
d_gene: TRBD2
j_gene: TRBJ2-1
len: 14
abundance: few
CDR3nt: TGCGCCAGCAGCCCCCAACTAGCGGTGGATGAGCAGTTCTTC
CDR3aa: CASSPQLAVDEQFF

v_gene: TRBV5-1
d_gene: TRBD2
j_gene: TRBJ2-5
len: 14
abundance: few
CDR3nt: TGCGCCAGCAGCCTAGGACTAGCGAGGGAGACCCAGTACTTC
CDR3aa: CASSLGLARETQYF

v_gene: TRBV9
d_gene: -
j_gene: TRBJ2-4
len: 15
abundance: -
CDR3nt: TGTGCCAGCAGCGTAGAGGGGGACGCCAAAAACATTCAGTACTTC
CDR3aa: CASSVEGDAKNIQYF

v_gene: TRBV19
d_gene: -
j_gene: TRBJ2-2
len: 12
abundance: -
CDR3nt: TGTGCCAGTAGTTGGAGTGGCGGGGAGCTGTTTTTT
CDR3aa: CASSWSGGELFF

v_gene: TRBV30
d_gene: -
j_gene: TRBJ2-5
len: 16
abundance: few
CDR3nt: TGTGCCTGGAGCGCCCCACCACCGGGACCGACGGTGGCCCAGTACTTC
CDR3aa: CAWSAPPPGPTVAQYF

v_gene: TRBV6-6
d_gene: -
j_gene: TRBJ2-7
len: 12
abundance: -
CDR3nt: TGTGCCAGTGCCCGGGAATCCTACGAGCAGTACTTC
CDR3aa: CASARESYEQYF

v_gene: TRBV6-5
d_gene: -
j_gene: TRBJ1-4
len: 15
abundance: -
CDR3nt: TGTGCCAGCAGTTACTCGACTGCGTTCTATGAAAAACTGTTTTTT
CDR3aa: CASSYSTAFYEKLFF

v_gene: TRBV6-4
d_gene: -
j_gene: TRBJ1-1
len: 14
abundance: few
CDR3nt: TGTACCAGCAGTGGTTCCCCTGGGAACACTGAAGCTTTCTTT
CDR3aa: CTSSGSPGNTEAFF

v_gene: TRBV18
d_gene: -
j_gene: TRBJ1-2
len: 15
abundance: few
CDR3nt: TGTGCCAGCTCACCGAACAGGGCCGCCAACTATGGCTGCACCTTC
CDR3aa: CASSPNRAANYGCTF

v_gene: TRBV21-1
d_gene: -
j_gene: TRBJ2-5
len: 15
abundance: -
CDR3nt: TGTGCCAGCAGCAATCTCCAGGGGCGCCAAGAGACCCAGTACTTC
CDR3aa: CASSNLQGRQETQYF

v_gene: TRBV12-3/TRBV12-4
d_gene: TRBD1
j_gene: TRBJ1-1
len: 17
abundance: -
CDR3nt: TGTGCCAGCAGTTCCTCCGGGACAGGGGGCCAGAACACTGAAGCTTTCTTT
CDR3aa: CASSSSGTGGQNTEAFF

v_gene: TRBV6-6
d_gene: TRBD1
j_gene: TRBJ1-1
len: 15
abundance: -
CDR3nt: TGTGCCAGCAGTACTACAGGGGGGATGAACACTGAAGCTTTCTTT
CDR3aa: CASSTTGGMNTEAFF

v_gene: TRBV7-9
d_gene: -
j_gene: TRBJ2-1
len: 15
abundance: -
CDR3nt: TGTGCCAGCAGCACCGGGACGGGGGCCTACGATGAGCAGTTCTTC
CDR3aa: CASSTGTGAYDEQFF

v_gene: TRBV12-3/TRBV12-4
d_gene: TRBD1
j_gene: TRBJ1-1
len: 14
abundance: -
CDR3nt: TGTGCCAGCAGTTTTGGGGACAGTATCACTGAAGCTTTCTTT
CDR3aa: CASSFGDSITEAFF

v_gene: TRBV11-2
d_gene: -
j_gene: TRBJ2-3
len: 14
abundance: few
CDR3nt: TGTGCCAGCAGCTTAGGGTCGGGGCCGGGTACGCAGTATTTT
CDR3aa: CASSLGSGPGTQYF

v_gene: TRBV20-1
d_gene: TRBD1
j_gene: TRBJ1-4
len: 13
abundance: few
CDR3nt: TGCAGTGCTAGGGGACAGAAAAAAGAAAAACTGTTTTTT
CDR3aa: CSARGQKKEKLFF

v_gene: TRBV7-2
d_gene: TRBD1
j_gene: TRBJ1-1
len: 15
abundance: -
CDR3nt: TGTGCCAGCAGCCGCCGACAGGGAGGGAACACTGAAGCTTTCTTT
CDR3aa: CASSRRQGGNTEAFF

v_gene: TRBV12-3/TRBV12-4
d_gene: TRBD1
j_gene: TRBJ2-5
len: 17
abundance: few
CDR3nt: TGTGCCAGCAGTTTAGGGCGGACAGGGACCGTGGGGGAGACCCAGTACTTC
CDR3aa: CASSLGRTGTVGETQYF

v_gene: TRBV14
d_gene: TRBD2
j_gene: TRBJ2-1
len: 15
abundance: -
CDR3nt: TGTGCCAGCAGCCAGGTTGGACTAGCGGGCGATGAGCAGTTCTTC
CDR3aa: CASSQVGLAGDEQFF

v_gene: TRBV10-3
d_gene: TRBD1
j_gene: TRBJ2-5
len: 14
abundance: -
CDR3nt: TGTGCCATCAGTCAGGACAGGAACCAAGGGACCCAGTACTTC
CDR3aa: CAISQDRNQGTQYF

v_gene: TRBV29-1
d_gene: -
j_gene: TRBJ1-1
len: 14
abundance: few
CDR3nt: TGCAGCGTTGCGGCAGCACTTATGAACACTGAAGCTTTCTTT
CDR3aa: CSVAAALMNTEAFF

v_gene: TRBV5-1
d_gene: -
j_gene: TRBJ2-7
len: 15
abundance: -
CDR3nt: TGCGCCAGCAGCCCTTCCCGAGAGGCCTCCTACGAGCAGTACTTC
CDR3aa: CASSPSREASYEQYF

v_gene: TRBV20-1
d_gene: TRBD2
j_gene: TRBJ2-5
len: 15
abundance: many
CDR3nt: TGCAGTGCTAGAGTCCTAGCGGTCGCACAAGAGACCCAGTACTTC
CDR3aa: CSARVLAVAQETQYF

v_gene: TRBV10-2
d_gene: -
j_gene: TRBJ2-1
len: 13
abundance: -
CDR3nt: TGCGCCAGCAACTTGGACGGCTACAATGAGCAGTTCTTC
CDR3aa: CASNLDGYNEQFF

v_gene: TRBV4-3
d_gene: TRBD2
j_gene: TRBJ2-1
len: 17
abundance: few
CDR3nt: TGCGCCAGCAGCCAAGGGCTACTAGCGGCTACCGACAATGAGCAGTTCTTC
CDR3aa: CASSQGLLAATDNEQFF

v_gene: TRBV12-3/TRBV12-4
d_gene: TRBD2
j_gene: TRBJ2-4
len: 15
abundance: -
CDR3nt: TGTGCCAGCAGTTTCCCTCTCGGGGGGTCGGGCATTCAGTACTTC
CDR3aa: CASSFPLGGSGIQYF

v_gene: TRBV2
d_gene: -
j_gene: TRBJ2-5
len: 14
abundance: -
CDR3nt: TGTGCCAGCAGTGAAAACGGGGGTTGGGAGACCCAGTACTTC
CDR3aa: CASSENGGWETQYF